The sequence of this T cell receptor (beta chain) was determined in a study of glioma-infiltrating T cells. The iRepertoire nested amplicon-rescue multiplex PCR amplified TCR alpha and beta CDR3s from RNA. One-step reverse transcription and amplification started from approximately 100-400 ng of tissue mRNA or PBMC total RNA. In TCRdb, the multiplex PCR reads were re-called with MiXCR into one record per CDR3 protein. The top ten hold roughly 20% of the sample, which has around 150,000 distinct CDR3 sequences, approximately 39% seen once. Study conclusions and caveats: Only very few CDR3 sequences appeared in both tissue and blood. Non-neoplastic patients had below-expected tissue-blood divergence, while all gliomas exceeded expectation.

Of note for this clonotype: Its antigen is still unknown. Germline and junction disagree at one end, which may indicate a read error.

CDR1 SGHTA and CDR2 FQGNSA come from the germline V gene. The CDR3 extends over 13 amino acids. This chain joins TRBV7-2 and TRBJ2-1; D call uncertain. The sequenced sample consisted of glioma tissue, nonneoplastic brain tissue, or PBMCs (not recorded which). The origin of this receptor is a human donor with low-grade glioma or glioblastoma, undergoing nonglioma brain surgery, or in good health (not recorded which). CDR3 region: CASSQDGSTEQFF. CDR3 DNA: TGCGCCAGCAGCCAAGATGGGTCGACTGAGCAGTTCTTC.